This TCR beta chain stems from a study of blood T cell repertoires in COVID-19 (dated by TCRdb to about 2020). About the study as a whole: The collaborator samples originated in the United States, Italy and Spain and spanned the acute and convalescent phases of COVID-19. The material from the prospective study consisted of cDNA or gDNA derived from T cells, B-cell-depleted T cells, or PBMCs. Deeply sampled blood TCRbeta repertoires from subjects exposed to, actively infected with, or recovered from COVID-19 were included in the dataset. The repertoires were released in a freely available public database meant as a resource for research on the immune response to SARS-CoV-2. Samples came from the ongoing ImmuneRACE study (first 160 participants) plus 1,254 subjects from 6 global collaborators. Nearly every sample came with metadata listing a de-identified subject ID, COVID-19 status, age in years and sex. Where HLA class I and class II types were available, the types were taken from metadata supplied by the sample provider, not from assay-based typing. General findings and caveats noted by the study authors: How much clinical and demographic metadata was included differed by source and by participant, and the metadata was provided uncurated.

TCRbeta CDR3 regions were amplified from genomic DNA using the immunoSEQ Assay, a bias-controlled multiplex PCR. On the authors' methods: The number of nucleated cells in each sample was estimated from the amplification of reference gene primers within the assay. Sequence reads were collapsed and filtered to measure the absolute abundance of every unique TCRbeta CDR3 rearrangement. For each sample, productive Simpson clonality was calculated by taking the square root of Simpson's diversity index across productive rearrangements. The table comes from immuneACCESS by way of TCRdb, which keeps in-frame sequences with V and J called. Part of the clones is missing from these tables; in studies checked, under half for an unresolved V gene and the rest for unknown reasons. From that table come the V and J calls and clone size; the DNA was used to work out D and trimming. Counted in this sample were about 240,000 clones; roughly 91% of them appeared once. The top ten clones comprise 0.99% of the sample.

Samples from volunteer blood donors who had recovered from COVID-19 were contributed by a second Seattle source. Whole blood was collected in K2EDTA tubes by collaborating institutions according to the institutions' own protocols. For TCRbeta analysis, collaborators shipped samples in one of three forms: frozen whole blood, isolated PBMCs, or DNA extracted from either of those sample types. With respect to this clone: Its antigen is currently not known. Base-call qualities are not available, and no considerably larger clone is one nucleotide away.

CDR1 and CDR2, per the germline V gene, are MNHEY and SVGAGI. The germline V end is reduced by 0 bases and the J end by 7 bases; junction bases left unmatched: 8. From the cysteine up to the phenylalanine, the CDR3 has a length of 16 residues. Solely the CDR3 DNA is kept, with 48 bases framed from the first base. This clonotype originated in a woman between 40 and 55 years old who had recovered from COVID-19. Sequencing input: peripheral blood. In this chain, TRBV6-5 is recombined with TRBJ1-5; 8 central nucleotides agree with TRBD1. The CDR3 is CASSYSWTGLRQPQHF. DNA sequence: TGTGCCAGCAGTTACTCCTGGACAGGGTTGAGGCAGCCCCAGCATTTT.